These T cell receptor beta chains were read from a single sample in a study of T cells in Graves' hyperthyroidism and ophthalmopathy. One entry per CDR3 protein results from TCRdb running MiXCR on the multiplex PCR reads. The table includes about 840,000 distinct CDR3 sequences, around 38% detected once. The source material was blood. These receptors were obtained from a man between 18 and 29 years old with Graves' hyperthyroidism. CDR3s include the opening cysteine and the closing phenylalanine or tryptophan. The order of the fields is V gene, J gene, CDR3 protein.

V gene: TRBV19
J gene: TRBJ1-6
CDR3 protein: CASRAPGQPNSPLHF

V gene: TRBV9
J gene: TRBJ2-2
CDR3 protein: CASSRGSYTGELFF

V gene: TRBV9
J gene: TRBJ1-1
CDR3 protein: CASSGGETEAFF

V gene: TRBV9
J gene: TRBJ2-7
CDR3 protein: CASSGTSGRFDEQYF

V gene: TRBV7-2
J gene: TRBJ1-4
CDR3 protein: CASSRRRSDEKLFF

V gene: TRBV7-9
J gene: TRBJ1-4
CDR3 protein: CASSRGTGKEKLFF

V gene: TRBV29-1
J gene: TRBJ1-2
CDR3 protein: CSLDRNGYTF

V gene: TRBV25-1
J gene: TRBJ1-1
CDR3 protein: CASSEYSLNSGNTEAFF

V gene: TRBV7-9
J gene: TRBJ2-7
CDR3 protein: CASSQNMAGMMDEQYF

V gene: TRBV7-2
J gene: TRBJ2-7
CDR3 protein: CASSLRQGEHAEQYF

V gene: TRBV11-2
J gene: TRBJ1-6
CDR3 protein: CASGGDTRPSPLHF

V gene: TRBV14
J gene: TRBJ1-1
CDR3 protein: CASSYGQYTEAFF

V gene: TRBV5-1
J gene: TRBJ1-1
CDR3 protein: CASSLDRGWTEAFF

V gene: TRBV5-1
J gene: TRBJ1-1
CDR3 protein: CASTKAGTMNTEAFF

V gene: TRBV28
J gene: TRBJ2-5
CDR3 protein: CASSLTGKGETQYF

V gene: TRBV7-9
J gene: TRBJ1-1
CDR3 protein: CASTQWGATEAFF

V gene: TRBV10-3
J gene: TRBJ2-7
CDR3 protein: CAISGRAGVAEQYF

V gene: TRBV9
J gene: TRBJ1-5
CDR3 protein: CASSVGAGRRQPQHF